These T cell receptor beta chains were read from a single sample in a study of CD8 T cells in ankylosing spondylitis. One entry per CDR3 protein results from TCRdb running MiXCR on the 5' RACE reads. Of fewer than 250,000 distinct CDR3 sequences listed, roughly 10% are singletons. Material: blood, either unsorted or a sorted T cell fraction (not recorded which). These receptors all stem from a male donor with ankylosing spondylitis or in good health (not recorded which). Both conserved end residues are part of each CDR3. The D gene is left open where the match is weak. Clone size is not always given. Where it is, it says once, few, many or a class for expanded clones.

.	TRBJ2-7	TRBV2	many	CASSTDRSLEYF	TGTGCCAGCAGTACCGACAGGTCCCTCGAGTACTTC
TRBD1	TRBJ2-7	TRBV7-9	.	CASSPDRDRGLSYEQYF	TGTGCCAGCAGCCCTGACCGGGACAGGGGACTCTCCTACGAGCAGTACTTC
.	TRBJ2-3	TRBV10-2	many	CASSEAAGVGTDTQYF	TGCGCCAGCAGTGAGGCAGCTGGGGTGGGCACAGATACGCAGTATTTT
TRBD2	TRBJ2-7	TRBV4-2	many	CASSQAAGGLYEQYF	TGTGCCAGCAGCCAGGCAGCGGGAGGGCTCTACGAGCAGTACTTC
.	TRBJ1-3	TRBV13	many	CASSLADSSGNTIYF	TGTGCCAGCAGCTTAGCGGACAGCTCTGGAAACACCATATATTTT
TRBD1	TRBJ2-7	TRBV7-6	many	CASSSGQGAGEQYF	TGTGCCAGCAGCTCTGGACAGGGGGCGGGCGAGCAGTACTTC
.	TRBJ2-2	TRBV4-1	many	CASSQVEHGELFF	TGCGCCAGCAGCCAAGTCGAACACGGGGAGCTGTTTTTT
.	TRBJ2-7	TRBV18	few	CASSPRVVMAEQYF	TGTGCCAGCTCCCCTAGGGTCGTGATGGCGGAGCAGTACTTC
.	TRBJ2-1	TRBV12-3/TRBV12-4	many	CASSLPPGRDEQFF	TGTGCCAGCAGTCTCCCCCCGGGCAGGGATGAGCAGTTCTTC
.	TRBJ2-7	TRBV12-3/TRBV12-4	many	CASTMAEMPYEQYF	TGTGCCAGCACCATGGCGGAAATGCCCTACGAGCAGTACTTC
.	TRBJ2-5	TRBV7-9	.	CASSRPPWRHDQETQYF	TGTGCCAGCAGCCGACCCCCGTGGAGGCATGACCAAGAGACCCAGTACTTC
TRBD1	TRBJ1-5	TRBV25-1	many	CASTPQGGGNQPQHF	TGTGCCAGCACTCCCCAGGGGGGGGGCAATCAGCCCCAGCATTTT
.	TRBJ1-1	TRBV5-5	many	CASSLDTGWTEAFF	TGTGCCAGCAGCTTGGATACAGGGTGGACTGAAGCTTTCTTT
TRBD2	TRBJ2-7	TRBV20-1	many	CSARDQRGGYEQYF	TGCAGTGCTAGAGACCAGCGGGGGGGTTACGAGCAGTACTTC
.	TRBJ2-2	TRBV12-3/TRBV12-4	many	CASSSTGTTTGELFF	TGTGCCAGCAGTTCGACCGGAACGACTACCGGGGAGCTGTTTTTT
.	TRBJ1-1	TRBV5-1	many	CASSSQGAGEAFF	TGCGCCAGCAGCTCCCAGGGCGCGGGTGAAGCTTTCTTT
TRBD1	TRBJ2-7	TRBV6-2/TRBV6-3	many	CASSTGTGNGEQYF	TGTGCCAGCAGTACCGGGACAGGGAATGGCGAGCAGTACTTC
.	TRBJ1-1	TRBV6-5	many	CASRTLVAEAFF	TGTGCCAGCCGGACTCTAGTAGCTGAAGCTTTCTTT
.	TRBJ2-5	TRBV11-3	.	CASSALPPRETQYF	TGTGCCAGCAGCGCCCTCCCCCCCCGAGAGACCCAGTACTTC
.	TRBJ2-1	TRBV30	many	CAWTGDTGGENEQFF	TGTGCCTGGACCGGGGACACCGGAGGGGAGAATGAGCAGTTCTTC
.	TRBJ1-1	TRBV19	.	CASRPTGMNTEAFF	TGTGCCAGTAGGCCGACAGGTATGAACACTGAAGCTTTCTTT
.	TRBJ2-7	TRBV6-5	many	CASSYSAGLGEQYF	TGTGCCAGCAGTTACTCGGCAGGGCTAGGCGAGCAGTACTTC
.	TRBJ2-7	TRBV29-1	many	CSVDTGSHEQYF	TGCAGCGTTGACACAGGGTCCCACGAGCAGTACTTC
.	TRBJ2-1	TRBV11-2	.	CASSLDPEEQFF	TGTGCCAGCAGCTTAGATCCGGAAGAGCAGTTCTTC
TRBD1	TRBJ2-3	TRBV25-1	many	CASSDPGTGSTDTQYF	TGTGCCAGCAGTGACCCCGGGACAGGGAGCACAGATACGCAGTATTTT
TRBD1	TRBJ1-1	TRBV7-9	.	CASTGQGLQSAEAFF	TGTGCCAGCACCGGACAGGGGCTACAGAGCGCTGAAGCTTTCTTT
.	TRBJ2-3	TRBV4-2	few	CASSRGEFTDTQYF	TGTGCCAGCAGCCGAGGGGAGTTCACAGATACGCAGTATTTT
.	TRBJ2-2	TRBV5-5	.	CASSLEVTSTGELFF	TGTGCCAGCAGCTTGGAGGTAACGAGCACCGGGGAGCTGTTTTTT